These 10 T cell receptor beta chains came from one sample sequenced in a study of blood T cell repertoires in COVID-19. Assay used: immunoSEQ multiplex PCR; TCRdb lists only in-frame clones, some missing. The sample includes 95,000 to 150,000 clones, roughly 92% seen only once; the top ten take about 2%. Sequencing used peripheral blood. The receptors originated from a man aged 50 to 59 with COVID-19, enrolled during active disease.

V is TRBV5-1 and J is TRBJ2-5; 13 bases align to TRBD2. V shed 6 bases and J 2 bases; nucleotides not matched to a gene: 10. CDR3 length equals 17 residues. Germline V lookup: CDR1 SGHRS, CDR2 YFSETQ. CDR3 DNA sequence: TGCGCCAGCACCTTCGGGACTAGCGGGATGAGGCAAGAGACCCAGTACTTC. Amino acids: CASTFGTSGMRQETQYF.

V is TRBV9 and J is TRBJ1-1; D remains unclear. In germline, CDR1 is SGDLS, CDR2 YYNGEE. V lost 4 bases and J lost 4, with 11 bases in between. This CDR3 is 13 amino acids long. CDR3 DNA: TGTGCCAGCAGCCTCAGTCGGGGCACTGAAGCTTTCTTT. Translation gives CASSLSRGTEAFF.

This chain uses TRBV30 with TRBJ1-1, with D unresolved. Germline CDR1 and CDR2: GTSNPN and SVGIG (reference sequence). V was pared by 1 base and J by 1 base, with 7 bases between. The CDR3 loop spans 13 amino acids. The CDR3 here is CAWSAGWNTEAFF. As DNA, the CDR3 is TGTGCCTGGAGTGCGGGATGGAACACTGAAGCTTTCTTT. Filled out from reference TRBV30 and TRBJ1-1, the complete variable domain reads SQTIHQWPATLVQPVGSPLSLECTVEGTSNPNLYWYRQAAGRGLQLLFYSVGIGQISSEVPQNLSASRPQDRQFILSSKKLLLSDSGFYLCAWSAGWNTEAFFGQGTRLTVV.

The rearrangement links TRBV5-1 to TRBJ2-3, with a possible D match to TRBD1 (6 bases). Germline CDR1 is SGHRS and CDR2 is YFSETQ. Trimming took off 4 bases at V and 3 bases at J, with 12 bases between the two ends. The CDR3 has 14 amino acids. The CDR3 bases are TGCGCCAGCAGCATGACAGGCGAGACAGATACGCAGTATTTT. Translating it yields CASSMTGETDTQYF.

The V call is TRBV30, the J call TRBJ1-1, with TRBD1 identical over 7 bases. Germline trimming cut 3 bases from V and 10 bases from J; bases unmatched to any gene: 8. Per the germline V gene, CDR1 is GTSNPN and CDR2 is SVGIG (reference sequence). The CDR3 consists of 12 residues. Here the CDR3 reads CAWSSDRERAFF. CDR3 nucleotide sequence: TGTGCCTGGAGCTCCGACAGGGAACGAGCTTTCTTT. Complete variable domain (other parts from reference TRBV30 and TRBJ1-1): SQTIHQWPATLVQPVGSPLSLECTVEGTSNPNLYWYRQAAGRGLQLLFYSVGIGQISSEVPQNLSASRPQDRQFILSSKKLLLSDSGFYLCAWSSDRERAFFGQGTRLTVV.

This chain connects TRBV10-3 to TRBJ1-6; 9 bases are a match to TRBD1. The CDR3 sequence is 15 residues long. Germline CDR1 is ENHRY and CDR2 is SYGVKD. Unmatched junction bases numbered 2, after V lost 1 base and J lost 7 bases. The CDR3 coding sequence is TGTGCCATCAGTGAGTTGGACAGGGGCAATTCACCCCTCCACTTT. Its translation: CAISELDRGNSPLHF.

The V gene is TRBV12-3 or TRBV12-4, the J gene TRBJ1-5; D not certain. V lost 5 bases, J lost 6 bases, and 8 bases lay in between. This CDR3 comprises 12 residues. CDR3 bases: TGTGCCAGCAGTAGAAACGGTCAGCCCCAGCATTTT. Translated, it gives CASSRNGQPQHF.

This chain links TRBV29-1 with TRBJ1-2, with 10 bases lining up with TRBD1. Looked up from germline, CDR1 is SQVTM and CDR2 is ANQGSEA. The CDR3 extends over 13 amino acids. Unmatched junction bases numbered 7, after V lost 7 bases and J lost 5 bases. DNA of the CDR3: TGCAGCGCCCGACAGGGGGCCGGGTATGGCTACACCTTC. Translation gives CSARQGAGYGYTF.

The V gene is TRBV5-1, the J gene TRBJ2-5; TRBD1 might be the D (5 bases). The CDR3 extends over 13 amino acids. The germline V gene has CDR1 SGHRS and CDR2 YFSETQ. Trimming removed 5 bases from V and 1 base from J, with 9 bases in between. The CDR3 protein is CASSPGIQETQYF. The CDR3 DNA reads as TGCGCCAGCAGTCCAGGGATCCAAGAGACCCAGTACTTC.

This clone showed up just once. This chain connects TRBV19 to TRBJ2-3; 7 bases agree with TRBD2. The J segment lost 4 bases and the V segment lost 9 bases, leaving 7 bases of the junction unmatched. The CDR3 runs to 13 residues. Germline V gene data show CDR1 as LNHDA and CDR2 as SQIVND (reference sequence). CDR3 nucleotides: TGTGCCAGCACTCAGGCGGGAGCAGATACGCAGTATTTT. Translated: CASTQAGADTQYF.